A single sample is the source of the 10 T cell receptor beta chains below, sequenced in a study of blood T cell repertoires in COVID-19. Sequenced by immunoSEQ multiplex PCR; TCRdb stores in-frame clones only, minus some. The sample yields around 100,000 clones, approximately 90% seen once. The specimen sequenced was peripheral blood. These receptor sequences come from a woman of 80 years or more with acute or convalescent COVID-19.

This clone came up once. The rearrangement uses TRBV5-1 and TRBJ1-1; no clear D. V lost 0 bases and J lost 2, with 8 bases in between. CDR3 size: 14 residues. Per germline, CDR1 SGHRS and CDR2 YFSETQ. CDR3 in amino acids: CASSLDSLNTEAFF. The DNA of the CDR3 is TGCGCCAGCAGCTTGGACAGCCTAAACACTGAAGCTTTCTTT. Complete variable domain (other parts from reference TRBV5-1 and TRBJ1-1): KAGVTQTPRYLIKTRGQQVTLSCSPISGHRSVSWYQQTPGQGLQFLFEYFSETQRNKGNFPGRFSGRQFSNSRSEMNVSTLELGDSALYLCASSLDSLNTEAFFGQGTRLTVV.

The rearrangement joins TRBV18 to TRBJ1-1, with TRBD1 identical over 7 bases. Germline loops: CDR1 KGHSH, CDR2 LQKENI. The V gene end was trimmed by 2 bases and the J gene end by 4 bases; junction bases not matched to a gene: 7. This CDR3 region has 15 residues. The CDR3 DNA sequence: TGTGCCAGCTCACCAAACGAGGACAGGAGCACTGAAGCTTTCTTT. This sequence encodes CASSPNEDRSTEAFF.

This chain joins TRBV28 and TRBJ1-2, with D perhaps TRBD1 (6 bases). The germline V and J ends were trimmed by 6 bases and 8 bases, with 22 bases remaining between them. The CDR3 length is 15 residues. CDR1 is MDHEN and CDR2 is SYDVKM in the germline V gene. The CDR3 nucleotides are TGTGCCAGCAGCCACCCGGTAGGGGGGGCTGGGGGCTACACCTTC. Protein: CASSHPVGGAGGYTF.

V gene TRBV18 combines with J gene TRBJ2-6; TRBD1 matches at 10 bases. The CDR3 is 20 residues long. Looked up from germline, CDR1 is KGHSH and CDR2 is LQKENI. V was clipped by 3 bases and J by 0 bases; unmatched bases: 11. DNA of the CDR3: TGTGCCAGCTCACCCAGACAGGGGGCGCCACCCCCCTCTGGGGCCAACGTCCTGACTTTC. This codes for CASSPRQGAPPPSGANVLTF.

This chain joins TRBV12-5 and TRBJ1-5, with 7 bases that match TRBD1. Germline-derived CDR1 and CDR2 are LGHNT and FRNRAP. Losses at the gene ends were 6 bases for V and 1 base for J; bases not matched to a gene: 6. This CDR3 comprises 15 residues. The CDR3 protein is CASGRGESSNQPQHF. The CDR3 DNA sequence: TGTGCTAGTGGCAGGGGGGAATCGAGCAATCAGCCCCAGCATTTT. The full variable domain, rest sourced from reference TRBV12-5 and TRBJ1-5, is DARVTQTPRHKVTEMGQEVTMRCQPILGHNTVFWYRQTMMQGLELLAYFRNRAPLDDSGMPKDRFSAEMPDATLATLKIQPSEPRDSAVYFCASGRGESSNQPQHFGDGTRLSIL.

The chain couples TRBV6-1 to TRBJ1-3, with a weak D call TRBD1 (5 bases). The V gene lost 2 bases and the J gene lost 0 bases, with 17 bases spanning the gap. CDR1 is MNHNS, CDR2 SASEGT, per germline. The CDR3 runs to 18 residues. CDR3 region: CASSEQRGGAYSGNTIYF. As DNA, the CDR3 is TGTGCCAGCAGTGAACAAAGAGGCGGGGCCTACTCTGGAAACACCATATATTTT.

The chain carries TRBV6-6 and TRBJ1-1; 7 nucleotides align to TRBD1. V lost 2 bases and J lost 0; bases outside the gene matches: 0. The CDR3 extends over 14 amino acids. In germline, CDR1 is MNHNY, CDR2 SVGAGI (reference sequence). The CDR3 DNA reads as TGTGCCAGCAGTTACGGGACAGTGAACACTGAAGCTTTCTTT. This gives the protein CASSYGTVNTEAFF.

This clone appeared a single time. The chain combines TRBV28 with TRBJ1-1; TRBD1 is a possible D gene (6 bases). The CDR3 is made up of 16 amino acids. V shed 6 bases and J shed 7 bases, with 24 bases lying between them. Germline CDR1 and CDR2: MDHEN and SYDVKM. CDR3 in amino acids: CASSPAGAPLSGEAFF. The CDR3 nucleotides read TGTGCCAGCAGCCCCGCAGGGGCCCCCTTGTCCGGTGAAGCTTTCTTT.

This clone appeared once. The gene calls are TRBV6-2 or TRBV6-3 and TRBJ1-2, with 7 bases that match TRBD1. This CDR3 contains 18 residues. CDR1 and CDR2 (germline): MNHEY, SVGEGT. The V segment lost 2 bases and the J segment 4 bases; nucleotides outside the gene matches: 16. For the CDR3, the DNA is TGTGCCAGCAGTTACGGGGCCCGGCCCAGGGGGGCGATCTATGGCTACACCTTC. Translation gives CASSYGARPRGAIYGYTF.

CDR3 in DNA: TGTGCCAGCAGCGATACAGGGAACACTGAAGCTTTCTTT. Translation gives CASSDTGNTEAFF. The genes are TRBV3-1 (or the pseudogene TRBV3-2) and TRBJ1-1, with a possible D match to TRBD1 (5 bases). Germline V lookup: CDR1 LGHDT, CDR2 YNNKEL (reference sequence). Trimming cost V 5 bases and J 1 base, with 8 bases left between them. The CDR3 totals 13 residues.